This TCR beta chain was sequenced for a study of T cells in Graves' hyperthyroidism and ophthalmopathy. RNA transcripts were the template for amplifying TCR beta CDR3 regions. With the HTBI primer set, the TCR CDR3 went through a first round of RT-PCR. A single record per CDR3 protein comes from TCRdb applying MiXCR to the multiplex PCR reads. The repertoire holds 500,000 to 650,000 distinct CDR3 sequences, with roughly 15% as singletons. This clonotype was observed many times. Germline CDR1 is MNHEY and CDR2 is SVGAGI. The junction had 6 bases not matched to a gene; V was cut back by 1 base and J by 6 bases. CDR3 length: 14 residues.

The clonotype originates from a woman in her fifties or sixties with Graves' ophthalmopathy. Sequencing was carried out using blood. The chain links TRBV6-5 to TRBJ2-7; 7 positions agree with TRBD1. The CDR3 loop reads CASSYLGTEGEQYF. The CDR3 DNA sequence: TGTGCCAGCAGTTACTTAGGGACAGAGGGCGAGCAGTACTTC.